This TCR beta chain was captured by sequencing in a study of shared clonotypes between healthy human individuals. Overall study findings and caveats: The represented genetic and exposure-history diversity was limited by the small number of donors.

The CDR3 contains 13 residues. J lost 0 bases, V lost 11 bases, and 6 bases had no gene match. The germline gives CDR1 ENHRY, CDR2 SYGVKD. All of the donors resided in Nashville, Tennessee, and each was a Caucasian adult. Genomic DNA, for the unsorted samples, came from tens of millions of PBMCs. Concerning this clone: What it recognizes is unknown.

Generated by immunoSEQ multiplex PCR, the TCRdb table keeps only in-frame clones and is missing some. The profile shows 400,000 to 500,000 clones, 76% of them singletons. The chain is built from TRBV10-3 and TRBJ1-1, with 7 bases that match TRBD1. This TCR was sampled from a woman aged 40 to 50 in good health. Some clones in this sample may be carry-over from other donors' samples. The sequencing sample was made of PBMCs. Here the CDR3 DNA reads TGTGCCTCCTCCAGGGGGGTGAACACTGAAGCTTTCTTT. Its translation: CASSRGVNTEAFF.